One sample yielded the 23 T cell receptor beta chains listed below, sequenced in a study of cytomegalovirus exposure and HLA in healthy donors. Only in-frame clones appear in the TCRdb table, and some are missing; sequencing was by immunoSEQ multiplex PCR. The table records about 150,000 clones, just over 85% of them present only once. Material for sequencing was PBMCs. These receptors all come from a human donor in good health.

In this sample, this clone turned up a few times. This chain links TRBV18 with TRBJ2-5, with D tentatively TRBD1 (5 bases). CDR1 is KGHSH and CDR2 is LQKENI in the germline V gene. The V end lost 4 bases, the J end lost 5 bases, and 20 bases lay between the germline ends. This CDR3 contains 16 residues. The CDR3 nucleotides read TGTGCCAGCTCACGCACCCCCCAACAGGCTTGGGAGACCCAGTACTTC. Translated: CASSRTPQQAWETQYF.

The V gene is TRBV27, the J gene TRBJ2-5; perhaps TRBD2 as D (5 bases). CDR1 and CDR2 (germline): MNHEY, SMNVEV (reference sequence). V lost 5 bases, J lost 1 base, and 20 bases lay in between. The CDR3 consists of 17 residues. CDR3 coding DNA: TGTGCCAGCAGTCACATGGTCCAAGAGGGATCCCAAGAGACCCAGTACTTC. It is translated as CASSHMVQEGSQETQYF.

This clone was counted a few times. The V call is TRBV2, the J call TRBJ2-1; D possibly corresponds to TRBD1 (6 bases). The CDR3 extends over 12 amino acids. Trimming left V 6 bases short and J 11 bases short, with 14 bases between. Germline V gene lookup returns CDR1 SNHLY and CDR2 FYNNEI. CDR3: CASSQRQAQQFF. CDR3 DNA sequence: TGTGCCAGCAGCCAAAGACAGGCCCAGCAGTTCTTC.

The CDR3 loop reads CASSLTLSPLHF. The CDR3 nucleotides read TGTGCCAGCAGCTTAACTCTTTCACCCCTCCACTTT. The gene calls are TRBV7-9 and TRBJ1-6, with D uncertain. V was shortened by 2 bases and J by 9 bases, with 5 bases between the two germline ends. The CDR3 covers 12 residues. Germline lookup yields CDR1 SEHNR and CDR2 FQNEAQ (reference sequence). The variable domain in full, completed from reference TRBV7-9 and TRBJ1-6, reads DTGVSQNPRHKITKRGQNVTFRCDPISEHNRLYWYRQTLGQGPEFLTYFQNEAQLEKSRLLSDRFSAERPKGSFSTLEIQRTEQGDSAMYLCASSLTLSPLHFGNGTRLTVT.

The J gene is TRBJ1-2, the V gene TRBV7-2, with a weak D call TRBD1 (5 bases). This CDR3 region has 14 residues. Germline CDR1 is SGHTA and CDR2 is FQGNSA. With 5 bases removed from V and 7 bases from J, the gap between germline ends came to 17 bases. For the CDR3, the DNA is TGTGCCAGCAGCCCTCAGGGACTCCTAGGTGGCTACACCTTC. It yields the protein CASSPQGLLGGYTF.

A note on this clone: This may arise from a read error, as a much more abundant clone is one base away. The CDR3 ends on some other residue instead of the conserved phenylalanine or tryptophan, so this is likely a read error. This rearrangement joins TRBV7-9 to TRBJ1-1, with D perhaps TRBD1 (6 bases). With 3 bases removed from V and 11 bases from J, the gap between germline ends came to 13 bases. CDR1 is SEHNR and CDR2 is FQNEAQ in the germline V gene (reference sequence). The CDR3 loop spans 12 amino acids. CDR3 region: CASSFGQTGAFL. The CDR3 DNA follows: TGTGCCAGCAGCTTTGGACAGACTGGGGCTTTCCTT.

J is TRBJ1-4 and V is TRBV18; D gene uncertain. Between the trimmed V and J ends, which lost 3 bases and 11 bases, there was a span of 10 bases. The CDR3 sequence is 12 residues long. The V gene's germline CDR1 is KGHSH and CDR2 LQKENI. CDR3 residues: CASSPTAGKLFF. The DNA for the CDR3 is TGTGCCAGCTCACCGACGGCGGGGAAACTGTTTTTT.

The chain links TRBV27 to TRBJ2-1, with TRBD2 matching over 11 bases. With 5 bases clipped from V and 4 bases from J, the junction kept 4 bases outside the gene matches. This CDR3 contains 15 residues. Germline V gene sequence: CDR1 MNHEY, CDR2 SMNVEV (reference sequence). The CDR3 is CASSTLAGDYNEQFF. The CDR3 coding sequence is TGTGCCAGCAGTACACTAGCGGGGGATTACAATGAGCAGTTCTTC.

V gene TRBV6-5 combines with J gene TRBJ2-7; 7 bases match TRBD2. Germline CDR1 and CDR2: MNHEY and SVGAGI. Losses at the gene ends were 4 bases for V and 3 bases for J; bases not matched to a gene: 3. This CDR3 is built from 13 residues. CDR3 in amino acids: CASSSTGGYEQYF. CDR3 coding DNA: TGTGCCAGCAGTTCAACGGGGGGCTACGAGCAGTACTTC.

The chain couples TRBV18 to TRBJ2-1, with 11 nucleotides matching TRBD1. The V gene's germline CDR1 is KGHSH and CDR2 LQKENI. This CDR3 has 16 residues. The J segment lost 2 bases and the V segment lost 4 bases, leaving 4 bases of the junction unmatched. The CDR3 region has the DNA TGTGCCAGCTCACTGGTGGGACAGGGGGCCTACAATGAGCAGTTCTTC. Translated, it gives CASSLVGQGAYNEQFF.

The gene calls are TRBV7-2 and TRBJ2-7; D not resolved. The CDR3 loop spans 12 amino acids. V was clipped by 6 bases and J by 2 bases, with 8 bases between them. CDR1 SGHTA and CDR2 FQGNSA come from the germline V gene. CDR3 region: CASSSTPYEQYF. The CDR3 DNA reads TGTGCCAGCAGTTCGACTCCCTACGAGCAGTACTTC.

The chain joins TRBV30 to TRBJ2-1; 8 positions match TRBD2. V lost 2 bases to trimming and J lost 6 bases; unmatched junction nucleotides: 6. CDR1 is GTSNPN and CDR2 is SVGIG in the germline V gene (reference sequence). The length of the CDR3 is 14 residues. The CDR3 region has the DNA TGTGCCTGGAGTCGGACCCGGGGGGGCAATGAGCAGTTCTTC. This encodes CAWSRTRGGNEQFF.

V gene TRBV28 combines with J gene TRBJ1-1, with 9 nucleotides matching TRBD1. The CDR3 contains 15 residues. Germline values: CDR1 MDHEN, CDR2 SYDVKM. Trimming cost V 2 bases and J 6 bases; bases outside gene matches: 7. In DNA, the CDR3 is TGTGCCAGCAGTTTACCCGGGACAGGGTGGGCTGAAGCTTTCTTT. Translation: CASSLPGTGWAEAFF. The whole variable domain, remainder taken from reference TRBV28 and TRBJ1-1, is DVKVTQSSRYLVKRTGEKVFLECVQDMDHENMFWYRQDPGLGLRLIYFSYDVKMKEKGDIPEGYSVSREKKERFSLILESASTNQTSMYLCASSLPGTGWAEAFFGQGTRLTVV.

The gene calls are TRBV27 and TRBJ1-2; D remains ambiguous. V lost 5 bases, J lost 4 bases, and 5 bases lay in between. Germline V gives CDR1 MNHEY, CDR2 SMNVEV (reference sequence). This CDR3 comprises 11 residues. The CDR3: CASSRGYGYTF. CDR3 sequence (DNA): TGTGCCAGCAGTCGGGGCTATGGCTACACCTTC.

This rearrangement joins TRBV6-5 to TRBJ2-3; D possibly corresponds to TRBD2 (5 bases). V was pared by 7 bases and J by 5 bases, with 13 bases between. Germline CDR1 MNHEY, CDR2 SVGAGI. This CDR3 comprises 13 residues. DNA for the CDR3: TGTGCCAGCAAAGCGCCGGCGGGAGATACGCAGTATTTT. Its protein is CASKAPAGDTQYF.

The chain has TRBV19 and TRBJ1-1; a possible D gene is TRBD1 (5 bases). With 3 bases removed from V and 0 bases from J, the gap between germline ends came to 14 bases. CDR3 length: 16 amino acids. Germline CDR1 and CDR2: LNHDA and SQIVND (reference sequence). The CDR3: CASSIGSGLLNTEAFF. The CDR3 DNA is TGTGCCAGTAGTATCGGATCGGGACTCCTGAACACTGAAGCTTTCTTT.

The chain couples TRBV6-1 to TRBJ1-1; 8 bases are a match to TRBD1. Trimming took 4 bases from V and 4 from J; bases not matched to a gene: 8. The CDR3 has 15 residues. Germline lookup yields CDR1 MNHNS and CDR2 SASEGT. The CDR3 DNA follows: TGTGCCAGCAGTGCAGGGGGCGCCGGGACCACTGAAGCTTTCTTT. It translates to CASSAGGAGTTEAFF.

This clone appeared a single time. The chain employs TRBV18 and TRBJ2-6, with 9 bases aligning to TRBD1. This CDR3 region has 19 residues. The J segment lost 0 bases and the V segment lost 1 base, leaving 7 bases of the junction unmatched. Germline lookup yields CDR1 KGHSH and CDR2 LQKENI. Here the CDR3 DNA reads TGTGCCAGCTCACCACAAATCGTGACAGGGGGCTCTGGGGCCAACGTCCTGACTTTC. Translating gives CASSPQIVTGGSGANVLTF.

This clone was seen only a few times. The CDR3 region has the DNA TGTGCCAGCAGCCCCCGGCGGGGGGGAGGGTCAGATACGCAGTATTTT. Protein: CASSPRRGGGSDTQYF. The J gene is TRBJ2-3, the V gene TRBV4-2; 9 nucleotides match TRBD2. CDR3 length: 16 amino acids. J lost 4 bases, V lost 4 bases, and 9 bases had no gene match. CDR1 LGHNA and CDR2 YNFKEQ come from the germline V gene.

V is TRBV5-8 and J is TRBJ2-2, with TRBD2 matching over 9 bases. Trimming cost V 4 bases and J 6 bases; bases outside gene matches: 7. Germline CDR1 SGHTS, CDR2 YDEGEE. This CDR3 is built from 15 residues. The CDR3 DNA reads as TGTGCCAGCAGCCCCCTGGCGGGAGGGCCCGGGGAGCTGTTTTTT. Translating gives CASSPLAGGPGELFF.

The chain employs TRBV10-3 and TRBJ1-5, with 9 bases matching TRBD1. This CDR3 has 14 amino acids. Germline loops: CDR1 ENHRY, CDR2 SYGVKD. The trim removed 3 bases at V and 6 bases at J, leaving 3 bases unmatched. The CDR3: CAISEGQGLQPQHF. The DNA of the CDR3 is TGTGCCATCAGTGAAGGACAGGGGCTTCAGCCCCAGCATTTT.

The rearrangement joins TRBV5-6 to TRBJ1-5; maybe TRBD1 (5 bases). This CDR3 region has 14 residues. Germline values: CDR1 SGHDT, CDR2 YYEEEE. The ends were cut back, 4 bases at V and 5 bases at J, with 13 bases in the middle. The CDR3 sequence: CASSRSAGDQPQHF. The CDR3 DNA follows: TGTGCCAGCAGCCGGTCAGCGGGGGATCAGCCCCAGCATTTT.

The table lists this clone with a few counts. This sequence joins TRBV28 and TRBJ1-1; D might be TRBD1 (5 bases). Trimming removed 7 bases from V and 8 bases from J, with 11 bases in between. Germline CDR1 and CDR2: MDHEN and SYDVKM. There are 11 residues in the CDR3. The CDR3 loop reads CASTWGLEAFF. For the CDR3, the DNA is TGTGCCAGCACCTGGGGCCTCGAAGCTTTCTTT. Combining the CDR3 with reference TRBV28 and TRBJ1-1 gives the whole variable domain DVKVTQSSRYLVKRTGEKVFLECVQDMDHENMFWYRQDPGLGLRLIYFSYDVKMKEKGDIPEGYSVSREKKERFSLILESASTNQTSMYLCASTWGLEAFFGQGTRLTVV.